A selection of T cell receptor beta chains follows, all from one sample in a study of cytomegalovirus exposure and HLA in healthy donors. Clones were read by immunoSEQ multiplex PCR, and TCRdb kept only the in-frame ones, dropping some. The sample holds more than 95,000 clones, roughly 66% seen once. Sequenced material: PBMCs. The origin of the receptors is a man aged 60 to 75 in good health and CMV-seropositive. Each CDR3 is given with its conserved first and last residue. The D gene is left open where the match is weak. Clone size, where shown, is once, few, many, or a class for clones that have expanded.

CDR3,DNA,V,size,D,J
CASSVRRTTGVNEQFF,TGTGCCAGCAGCGTCAGGAGAACTACCGGGGTTAATGAGCAGTTCTTC,TRBV9,.,.,TRBJ2-1
CASSWAGGPFYEQYF,TGTGCCAGCAGTTGGGCGGGGGGGCCTTTCTACGAGCAGTACTTC,TRBV27,.,TRBD2,TRBJ2-7
CAISDTGVINQPQHF,TGTGCCATCAGTGACACAGGAGTAATCAATCAGCCCCAGCATTTT,TRBV10-3,.,.,TRBJ1-5
CASSLTGATNEKLFF,TGTGCCAGCAGCTTGACCGGAGCAACTAATGAAAAACTGTTTTTT,TRBV5-4,.,.,TRBJ1-4
CASDPGTGYNEQFF,TGTGCCAGCGACCCCGGGACAGGATACAATGAGCAGTTCTTC,TRBV2,few,TRBD1,TRBJ2-1
CASSLRGSTDTQYF,TGCGCCAGCAGCTTGAGGGGTAGCACAGATACGCAGTATTTT,TRBV5-1,few,.,TRBJ2-3
CASSMEGSYNEQFF,TGTGCCAGCAGTATGGAGGGGTCCTACAATGAGCAGTTCTTC,TRBV2,.,.,TRBJ2-1
CASSRGGRTGELFF,TGTGCCAGCAGCCGCGGTGGTCGAACCGGGGAGCTGTTTTTT,TRBV4-2,.,.,TRBJ2-2
CASSHYRGPANYEQYF,TGTGCCAGCAGCCACTACAGGGGCCCAGCGAACTACGAGCAGTACTTC,TRBV11-2,once,TRBD1,TRBJ2-7
CAWKRLASAQFF,TGTGCCTGGAAAAGGTTGGCTAGCGCACAGTTCTTC,TRBV30,.,.,TRBJ2-1
CASTLLPLGDGYTF,TGTGCCAGCACCCTTCTACCCCTCGGGGATGGCTACACCTTC,TRBV28,.,.,TRBJ1-2
CASSVVGARDTQYF,TGTGCCAGCAGTGTTGTGGGGGCACGAGATACGCAGTATTTT,TRBV25-1,few,.,TRBJ2-3
CASSRGTGAPYEQYF,TGTGCCAGCAGCAGGGGGACAGGGGCCCCCTACGAGCAGTACTTC,TRBV5-4,.,TRBD1,TRBJ2-7
CASRPFLATGQYF,TGCGCCAGCAGACCTTTCCTAGCGACCGGGCAGTACTTC,TRBV5-1,.,.,TRBJ2-7
CASRRTDYGYTF,TGTGCCAGCAGGCGGACAGACTATGGCTACACCTTC,TRBV28,.,.,TRBJ1-2
CASSLDLGNPNEKLFF,TGTGCCAGCAGCTTAGATCTAGGAAATCCTAATGAAAAACTGTTTTTT,TRBV11-2,.,.,TRBJ1-4
CASSLVAVSYNEQFF,TGTGCCAGCAGCTTAGTGGCAGTGTCCTACAATGAGCAGTTCTTC,TRBV7-2,.,.,TRBJ2-1
CASSQVGTGLGYTF,TGCGCCAGCAGCCAGGTTGGGACAGGGTTAGGCTACACCTTC,TRBV4-1,.,TRBD1,TRBJ1-2
CASRPSTGKVGGELFF,TGTGCCAGTAGACCTAGCACAGGGAAAGTGGGCGGGGAGCTGTTTTTT,TRBV19,.,.,TRBJ2-2
CASRRQGEAFF,TGTGCCAGCAGACGACAGGGTGAAGCTTTCTTT,TRBV5-6,.,TRBD1,TRBJ1-1
CASSLNRGATGGYTF,TGTGCCAGCAGCTTAAATCGGGGGGCTACTGGTGGCTACACCTTC,TRBV7-2,.,.,TRBJ1-2
CASLPSVNTEAFF,TGTGCCAGCCTCCCGTCGGTGAACACTGAAGCTTTCTTT,TRBV21-1,once,.,TRBJ1-1